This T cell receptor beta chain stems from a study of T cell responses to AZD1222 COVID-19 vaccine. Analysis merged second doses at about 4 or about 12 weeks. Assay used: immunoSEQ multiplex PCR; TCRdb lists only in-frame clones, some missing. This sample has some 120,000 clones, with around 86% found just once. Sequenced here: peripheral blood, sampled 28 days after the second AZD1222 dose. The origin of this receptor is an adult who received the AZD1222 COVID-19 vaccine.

CDR3 coding DNA: TGTGCCAGCAGCTTTGCGAGGGCAGGGGGCTCCTACGAGCAGTACTTC. Encoded protein: CASSFARAGGSYEQYF. The chain joins TRBV12-1 to TRBJ2-7; no DNA check was done on the table's D call, TRBD1. TRBV12-1 constitutes a pseudogene. CDR3 size: 16 residues.